One T cell receptor beta chain is described in this entry. Germline V CDR1 and CDR2: MGHRA, YSYEKL. This CDR3 region has 16 residues. Trimming cost V 3 bases and J 0 bases; bases outside gene matches: 8. Sequencing used immunoSEQ multiplex PCR; TCRdb keeps in-frame clones, though not all of them. The sample shows approximately 220,000 clones, 85% to 90% of them seen only once. These data originate in a study of blood T cell repertoires in COVID-19. Study at large: T cells, B-cell-depleted T cells, or PBMCs provided the cDNA or gDNA that served as material.

The chain uses TRBV4-1 and TRBJ2-7; TRBD1 agrees at 7 bases. The sample taken for sequencing was PBMCs or T cells enriched from blood (not recorded which). The sequence was collected from a man aged 25 to 40 who had recovered from COVID-19. This CDR3 is CASSQIGGKSSYEQYF. The CDR3 nucleotides read TGCGCCAGCAGCCAGATAGGGGGCAAGAGCTCCTACGAGCAGTACTTC.